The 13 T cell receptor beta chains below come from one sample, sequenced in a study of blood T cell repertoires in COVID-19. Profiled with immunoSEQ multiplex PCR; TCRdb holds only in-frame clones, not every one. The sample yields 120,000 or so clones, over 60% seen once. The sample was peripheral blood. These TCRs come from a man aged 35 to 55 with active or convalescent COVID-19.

The CDR3 here is CASSSTQGAGGNTEAFF. The CDR3 nucleotides are TGTGCCAGCAGTTCTACACAGGGGGCGGGGGGGAACACTGAAGCTTTCTTT. The chain recombines TRBV27 with TRBJ1-1, with 9 bases identical to TRBD1. CDR1 and CDR2 from the germline V gene are MNHEY and SMNVEV (reference sequence). Unmatched junction bases numbered 10, after V lost 4 bases and J lost 1 base. The CDR3 runs to 17 residues.

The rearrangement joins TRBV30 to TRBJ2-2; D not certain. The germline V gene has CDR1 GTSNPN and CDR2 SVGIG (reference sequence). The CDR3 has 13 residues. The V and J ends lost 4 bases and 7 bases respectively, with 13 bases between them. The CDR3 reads CAWTVSHSGELFF. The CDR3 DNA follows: TGTGCCTGGACCGTATCCCACAGCGGGGAGCTGTTTTTT.

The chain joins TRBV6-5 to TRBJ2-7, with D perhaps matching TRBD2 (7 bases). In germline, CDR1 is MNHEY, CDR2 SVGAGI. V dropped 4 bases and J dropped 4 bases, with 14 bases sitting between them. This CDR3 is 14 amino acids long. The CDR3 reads CASSSWTRGYEQYF. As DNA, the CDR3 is TGTGCCAGCAGTTCCTGGACTAGGGGGTACGAGCAGTACTTC.

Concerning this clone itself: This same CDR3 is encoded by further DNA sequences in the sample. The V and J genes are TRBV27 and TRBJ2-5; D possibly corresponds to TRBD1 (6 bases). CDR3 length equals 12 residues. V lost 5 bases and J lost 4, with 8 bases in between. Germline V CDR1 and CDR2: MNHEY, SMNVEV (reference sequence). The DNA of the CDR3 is TGTGCCAGCAGTCTCAGGGGAGAGACCCAGTACTTC. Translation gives CASSLRGETQYF.

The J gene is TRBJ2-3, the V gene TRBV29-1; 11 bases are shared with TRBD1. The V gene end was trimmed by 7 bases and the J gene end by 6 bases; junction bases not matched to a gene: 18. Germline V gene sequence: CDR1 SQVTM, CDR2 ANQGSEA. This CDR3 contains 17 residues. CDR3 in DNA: TGCAGCGCGAACGGACAGGGGGCAGGAAGGATGACGGATACGCAGTATTTT. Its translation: CSANGQGAGRMTDTQYF.

The DNA for the CDR3 is TGTGCCATCAATGTCGCGGCAGGGGGGAACACTGAAGCTTTCTTT. This sequence encodes CAINVAAGGNTEAFF. The chain joins TRBV10-3 to TRBJ1-1, with 7 nucleotides matching TRBD1. The CDR3 runs to 15 residues. Germline-derived CDR1 and CDR2 are ENHRY and SYGVKD. V shed 7 bases and J 1 base; nucleotides not matched to a gene: 9.

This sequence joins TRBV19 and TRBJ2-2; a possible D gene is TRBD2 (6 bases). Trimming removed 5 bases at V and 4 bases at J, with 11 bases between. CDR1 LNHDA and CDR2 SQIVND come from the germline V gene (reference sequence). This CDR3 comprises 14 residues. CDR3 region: CASSSGGGTGELFF. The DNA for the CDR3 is TGTGCCAGTAGTTCCGGGGGAGGCACCGGGGAGCTGTTTTTT. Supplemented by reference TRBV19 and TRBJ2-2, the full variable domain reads DGGITQSPKYLFRKEGQNVTLSCEQNLNHDAMYWYRQDPGQGLRLIYYSQIVNDFQKGDIAEGYSVSREKKESFPLTVTSAQKNPTAFYLCASSSGGGTGELFFGEGSRLTVL.

The CDR3 DNA reads as TGTGCCAGCAGTTACTCTCCGGGACAGCCCGCACCGTACTATGGCTACACCTTC. Its translation: CASSYSPGQPAPYYGYTF. The genes are TRBV6-2 or TRBV6-3 and TRBJ1-2, with 7 bases lining up with TRBD1. Unmatched junction bases numbered 13, after V lost 0 bases and J lost 3 bases. The CDR3 sequence is 18 residues long. CDR1 is MNHEY, CDR2 SVGEGT, per germline.

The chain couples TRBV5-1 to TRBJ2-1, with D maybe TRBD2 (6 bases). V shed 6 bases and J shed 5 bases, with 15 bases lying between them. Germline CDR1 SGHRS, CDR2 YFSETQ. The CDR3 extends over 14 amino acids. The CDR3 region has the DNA TGCGCCAGCAATGGGCTAGCGAGTAACAATGAGCAGTTCTTC. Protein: CASNGLASNNEQFF.

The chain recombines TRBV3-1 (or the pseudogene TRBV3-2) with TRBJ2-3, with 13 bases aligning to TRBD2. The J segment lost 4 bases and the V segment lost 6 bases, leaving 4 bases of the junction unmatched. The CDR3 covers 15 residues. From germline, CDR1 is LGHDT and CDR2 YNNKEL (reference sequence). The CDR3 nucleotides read TGTGCCAGCAGACTAGCGGGAGGGCGTGCAGATACGCAGTATTTT. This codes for CASRLAGGRADTQYF.

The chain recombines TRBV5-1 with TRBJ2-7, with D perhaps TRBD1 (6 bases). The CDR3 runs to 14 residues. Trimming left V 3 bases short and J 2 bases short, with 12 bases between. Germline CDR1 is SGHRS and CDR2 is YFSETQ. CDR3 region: CASSSAGQTYEQYF. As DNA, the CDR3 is TGCGCCAGCAGCTCTGCCGGACAGACCTACGAGCAGTACTTC.

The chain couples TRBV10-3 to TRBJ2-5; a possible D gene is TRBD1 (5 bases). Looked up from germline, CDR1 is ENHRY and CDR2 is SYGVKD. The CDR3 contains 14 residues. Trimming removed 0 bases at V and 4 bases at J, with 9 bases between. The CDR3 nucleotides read TGTGCCATCAGTGAGTCGATTCAGGGAGAGACCCAGTACTTC. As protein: CAISESIQGETQYF.

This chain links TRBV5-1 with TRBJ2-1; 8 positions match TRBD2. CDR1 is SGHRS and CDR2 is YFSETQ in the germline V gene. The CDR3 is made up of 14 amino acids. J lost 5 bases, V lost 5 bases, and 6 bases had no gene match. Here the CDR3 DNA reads TGCGCCAGCAGTCGAACTAGCGGAAACAATGAGCAGTTCTTC. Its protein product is CASSRTSGNNEQFF.